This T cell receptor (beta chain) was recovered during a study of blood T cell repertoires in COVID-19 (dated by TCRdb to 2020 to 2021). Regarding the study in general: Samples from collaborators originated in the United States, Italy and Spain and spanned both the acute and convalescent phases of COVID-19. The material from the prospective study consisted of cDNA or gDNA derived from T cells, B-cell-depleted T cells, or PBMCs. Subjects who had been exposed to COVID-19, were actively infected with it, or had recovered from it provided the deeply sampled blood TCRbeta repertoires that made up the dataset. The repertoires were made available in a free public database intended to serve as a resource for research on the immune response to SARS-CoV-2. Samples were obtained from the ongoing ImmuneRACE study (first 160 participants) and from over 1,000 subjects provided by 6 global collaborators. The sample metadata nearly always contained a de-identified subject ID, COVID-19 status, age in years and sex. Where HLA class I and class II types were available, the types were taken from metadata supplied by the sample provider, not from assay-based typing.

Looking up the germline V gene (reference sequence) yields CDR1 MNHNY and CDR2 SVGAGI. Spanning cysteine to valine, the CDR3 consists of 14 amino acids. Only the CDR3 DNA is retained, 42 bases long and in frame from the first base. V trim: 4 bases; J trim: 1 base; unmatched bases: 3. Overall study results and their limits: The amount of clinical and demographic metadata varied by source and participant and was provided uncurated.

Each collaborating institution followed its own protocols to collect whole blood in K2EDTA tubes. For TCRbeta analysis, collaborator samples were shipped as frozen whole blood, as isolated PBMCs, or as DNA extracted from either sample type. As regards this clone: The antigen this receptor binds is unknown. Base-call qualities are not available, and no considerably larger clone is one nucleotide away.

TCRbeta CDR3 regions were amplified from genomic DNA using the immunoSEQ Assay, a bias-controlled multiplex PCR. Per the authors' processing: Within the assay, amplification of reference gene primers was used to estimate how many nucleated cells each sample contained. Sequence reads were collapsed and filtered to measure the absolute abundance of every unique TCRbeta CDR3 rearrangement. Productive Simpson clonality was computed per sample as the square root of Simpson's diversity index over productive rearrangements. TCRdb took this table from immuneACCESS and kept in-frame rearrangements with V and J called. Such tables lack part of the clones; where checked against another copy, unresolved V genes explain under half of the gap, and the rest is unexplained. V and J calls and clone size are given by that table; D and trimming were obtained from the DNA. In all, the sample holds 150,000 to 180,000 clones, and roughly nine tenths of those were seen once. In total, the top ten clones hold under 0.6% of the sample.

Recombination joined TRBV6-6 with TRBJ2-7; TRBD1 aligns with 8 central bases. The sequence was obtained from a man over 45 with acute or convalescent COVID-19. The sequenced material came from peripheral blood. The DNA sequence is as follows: TGTGCCAGCAGTTCCACAGGGGGTTCCTACGAGCAGTACGTC. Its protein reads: CASSSTGGSYEQYV.